This is a list of T cell receptor beta chains from one sample in a study of CD8 T cells in Susac syndrome. MiXCR was run by TCRdb on the immunoSEQ multiplex PCR reads, yielding one entry per CDR3 protein. Among about 210,000 distinct CDR3 sequences listed, about 95% were seen once. The source material was CD4+ T cells from PBMCs. The receptors here all came from a human donor with multiple sclerosis. Each CDR3 is given with its conserved first and last residue. Each record gives: clone size, J gene, D gene, V gene, CDR3 protein, CDR3 DNA. D genes are given only for firm matches. Size is stated for part of the rows, as once, few or many counts, or as a class when the clone is expanded.

once | TRBJ2-5 | - | TRBV5-6 | CASSLFPIQETQYF | TGTGCCAGCAGCTTGTTCCCCATCCAAGAGACCCAGTACTTC
- | TRBJ2-7 | - | TRBV20-1 | CSAAGRLSSYEQYF | TGCAGTGCTGCAGGAAGGTTGAGCTCCTACGAGCAGTACTTC
- | TRBJ2-1 | - | TRBV20-1 | CSANEVRSYNEQFF | TGCAGTGCTAATGAGGTGAGGTCCTACAATGAGCAGTTCTTC
- | TRBJ2-7 | TRBD1 | TRBV29-1 | CSVRRGGQGYEQYF | TGCAGCGTGCGGCGCGGGGGACAGGGCTACGAGCAGTACTTC
- | TRBJ1-5 | TRBD1 | TRBV20-1 | CSASPGQGGIGNQPQHF | TGCAGTGCTAGCCCGGGACAGGGTGGCATAGGCAATCAGCCCCAGCATTTT
- | TRBJ1-2 | - | TRBV19 | CAGKTGLDYTF | TGTGCCGGCAAGACCGGTCTTGACTACACCTTC
- | TRBJ2-6 | TRBD1 | TRBV30 | CACTGTGALGANVLTF | TGTGCCTGTACCGGGACAGGGGCGCTTGGGGCCAACGTCCTGACTTTC
- | TRBJ1-2 | TRBD1 | TRBV5-6 | CASSKTGVGYTF | TGTGCCAGCAGCAAGACAGGGGTCGGCTACACCTTC
once | TRBJ1-6 | - | TRBV3-1 | CASSQVGNASPLHF | TGTGCCAGCAGCCAAGTGGGTAATGCTTCACCCCTCCACTTT
once | TRBJ1-1 | - | TRBV5-6 | CASSIGDMRFEAFF | TGTGCCAGCAGCATTGGGGATATGAGATTTGAAGCTTTCTTT